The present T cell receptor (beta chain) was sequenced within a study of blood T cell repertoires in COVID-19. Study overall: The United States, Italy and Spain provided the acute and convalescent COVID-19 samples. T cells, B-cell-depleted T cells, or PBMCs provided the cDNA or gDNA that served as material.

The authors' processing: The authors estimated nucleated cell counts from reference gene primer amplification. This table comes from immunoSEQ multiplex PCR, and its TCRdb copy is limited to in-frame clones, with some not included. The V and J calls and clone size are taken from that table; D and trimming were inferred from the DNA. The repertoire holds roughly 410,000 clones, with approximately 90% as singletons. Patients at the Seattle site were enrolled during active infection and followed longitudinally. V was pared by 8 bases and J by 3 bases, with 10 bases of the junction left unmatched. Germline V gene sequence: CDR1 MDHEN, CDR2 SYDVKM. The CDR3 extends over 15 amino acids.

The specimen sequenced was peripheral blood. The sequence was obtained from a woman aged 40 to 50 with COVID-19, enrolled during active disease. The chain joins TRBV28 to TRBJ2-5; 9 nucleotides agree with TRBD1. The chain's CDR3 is CASEETGTGKETQYF. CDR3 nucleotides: TGTGCCAGCGAGGAAACCGGGACAGGGAAAGAGACCCAGTACTTC. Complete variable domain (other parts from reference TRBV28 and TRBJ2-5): DVKVTQSSRYLVKRTGEKVFLECVQDMDHENMFWYRQDPGLGLRLIYFSYDVKMKEKGDIPEGYSVSREKKERFSLILESASTNQTSMYLCASEETGTGKETQYFGPGTRLLVL.